The 15 T cell receptor beta chains below were found in one sample sequenced in a study of kidney transplant recipient with SARS-CoV-2 infection. TCRdb reprocessed the reads with MiXCR, giving one entry per CDR3 protein. Among roughly 250,000 distinct CDR3 sequences listed, 25% to 35% were seen once. The sequencing used a blood sample, collected at baseline and on roughly day 110 from a kidney transplant recipient. All receptors come from a young adult male patient who had COVID-19 and was a kidney transplant recipient. The T cells may partly be graft donor cells.

This clonotype was seen many times. This sequence joins TRBV20-1 and TRBJ1-4; D perhaps matches TRBD1 (5 bases). Trimming pared 0 bases from V and 8 bases from J, leaving 10 bases between. Per the germline V gene, CDR1 is DFQATT and CDR2 is SNEGSKA (reference sequence). The CDR3 has 13 amino acids. This chain's CDR3 is CSARDPRGEKLFF. The CDR3 DNA reads as TGCAGTGCTAGAGATCCGCGGGGGGAAAAACTGTTTTTT.

This clonotype was seen a single time. Written as DNA, the CDR3 is TGTGCCAGCAGCACACAGACAGGGGGCCACGAGACCCAGTACTTC. Its translation is CASSTQTGGHETQYF. The rearrangement links TRBV7-2 to TRBJ2-5, with 10 bases that match TRBD1. V lost 5 bases, J lost 5 bases, and 8 bases stayed unmatched. CDR3 size: 15 residues. The V gene's germline CDR1 is SGHTA and CDR2 FQGNSA. Based on the CDR3 plus reference TRBV7-2 and TRBJ2-5, the full variable domain is GAGVSQSPSNKVTEKGKDVELRCDPISGHTALYWYRQSLGQGLEFLIYFQGNSAPDKSGLPSDRFSAERTGGSVSTLTIQRTQQEDSAVYLCASSTQTGGHETQYFGPGTRLLVL.

Worth noting for this clonotype: A much larger clone is a single base away; this may be a read error. As the CDR3 is not closed by the conserved phenylalanine or tryptophan, this likely results from a read error. The J gene is TRBJ2-7, the V gene TRBV5-1, with D perhaps TRBD1 (6 bases). Per germline, CDR1 SGHRS and CDR2 YFSETQ. The CDR3 spans 14 residues. With 0 bases removed from V and 7 bases from J, the gap between germline ends came to 14 bases. Written as DNA, the CDR3 is TGCGCCAGCAGCTTGGAGCCGACAGGTGGAGAGCAGTACCTC. Its protein product is CASSLEPTGGEQYL.

As to this clonotype: One base away lies a much larger clone, so this may be a sequencing read error. The chain links TRBV6-6 to TRBJ1-1, with D possibly TRBD1 on 5 matching bases. Germline V lookup: CDR1 MNHNY, CDR2 SVGAGI (reference sequence). Trimming pared 6 bases from V and 1 base from J, leaving 15 bases between. CDR3 length: 15 amino acids. The CDR3 region is CASRGRGGENTEAFF. DNA of the CDR3: TGTGCCAGCAGGGGACGGGGGGGAGAGAACACTGAAGCTTTCTTT.

This clonotype was detected many times. V gene TRBV5-1 combines with J gene TRBJ2-2; 9 positions match TRBD2. The CDR3 length is 16 residues. The V segment lost 6 bases and the J segment 7 bases; nucleotides outside the gene matches: 13. CDR1 and CDR2 from the germline V gene are SGHRS and YFSETQ. This CDR3 is CASTTGGRAPIGELFF. CDR3 bases: TGCGCCAGCACAACGGGCGGGAGGGCCCCTATCGGGGAGCTGTTTTTT.

This clonotype was picked up many times. The rearrangement uses TRBV7-9 and TRBJ2-7; D is ambiguous. V lost 5 bases and J 2 bases, leaving 22 bases between the germline ends. The CDR3 sequence is 17 residues long. Germline CDR1 and CDR2: SEHNR and FQNEAQ (reference sequence). This CDR3 reads CASSPVRTQRPTYEQYF. As DNA, the CDR3 is TGTGCCAGCAGCCCCGTTCGAACCCAGAGACCCACCTACGAGCAGTACTTC.

Regarding this clonotype: One junction end disagrees with the germline gene, perhaps due to a read error. The V call is TRBV16, the J call TRBJ1-1, with 7 nucleotides matching TRBD1. This CDR3 spans 15 amino acids. CDR1 is KGHSY and CDR2 is FQNENV in the germline V gene. Here the CDR3 DNA reads TGTGCCAGCAGCCTAAGGGACAGCCTGAACACTGAAGCTTCCTTT. Translated, it gives CASSLRDSLNTEASF.

This clonotype has ten or more counts. This chain connects TRBV20-1 to TRBJ2-7, with TRBD2 as a possible D gene (5 bases). The CDR3 contains 16 residues. V was cut by 1 base and J by 0 bases, with 16 bases left in between. Germline V gives CDR1 DFQATT, CDR2 SNEGSKA (reference sequence). The CDR3 DNA sequence: TGCAGTGCTAGAGGGACTCGAGGACTTAGCTCCTACGAGCAGTACTTC. Translated: CSARGTRGLSSYEQYF.

This clonotype has ten or more counts. The chain links TRBV3-1 to TRBJ2-6; no definite D call. Germline V gene sequence: CDR1 LGHDT, CDR2 YNNKEL (reference sequence). V lost 4 bases and J 0 bases, leaving 7 bases between the germline ends. The CDR3 has 15 residues. CDR3 residues: CASSLTSSGANVLTF. CDR3 nucleotides: TGTGCCAGCAGCCTTACAAGCTCTGGGGCCAACGTCCTGACTTTC.

This clonotype was detected ten times or more. The CDR3 DNA sequence: TGTGCCAGCAGTGGATACATCTCTATGCGAAAGACCTATGGCTACACCTTC. This gives the protein CASSGYISMRKTYGYTF. The chain joins TRBV6-5 to TRBJ1-2; D not resolved. V lost 5 bases and J lost 4, with 23 bases in between. CDR1 and CDR2 from the germline V gene are MNHEY and SVGAGI. CDR3 size: 17 residues.

This clonotype was picked up one time. A much larger clone differs from this one at a single base, so this may be a read error. This chain joins TRBV7-2 and TRBJ1-2; tentatively, D is TRBD1 (5 bases). Germline assignment: CDR1 SGHTA and CDR2 FQGNSA. This CDR3 region has 14 residues. This CDR3 reads CANSPSGANYGYTF. In DNA, the CDR3 is TGTGCCAACAGCCCCTCGGGGGCTAACTATGGCTACACCTTC.

This clonotype was seen a handful of times. This chain connects TRBV2 to TRBJ2-3, with TRBD1 matching over 9 bases. The CDR3 contains 20 residues. CDR1 and CDR2 from the germline V gene are SNHLY and FYNNEI. The junction had 17 bases not matched to a gene; V was cut back by 4 bases and J by 0 bases. CDR3 bases: TGTGCCAGCAGTGGTGGGACAGGGCTCACAAAACGGTCAAGCACAGATACGCAGTATTTT. Translating gives CASSGGTGLTKRSSTDTQYF.

This clonotype was picked up many times. V usage is TRBV21-1 and J usage is TRBJ1-2; the table's D call TRBD1 went unverified against the DNA. TRBV21-1 is assigned pseudogene status. The length of the CDR3 is 17 residues. The chain's CDR3 is CASSKARRLGQGGGYTF. As DNA, the CDR3 is TGTGCCAGCAGCAAAGCGAGGCGCCTGGGACAGGGGGGAGGCTACACCTTC.

In this sample, this clonotype turned up many times. The chain joins TRBV19 to TRBJ2-5, with unresolved D. This CDR3 spans 13 amino acids. Trimming took off 9 bases at V and 1 base at J, with 12 bases between the two ends. CDR1 is LNHDA and CDR2 is SQIVND in the germline V gene (reference sequence). The DNA for the CDR3 is TGTGCCAGCAGCTTCCGGTTCCAAGAGACCCAGTACTTC. It yields the protein CASSFRFQETQYF.

As concerns this clonotype: A much bigger clone sits one base away, suggesting this may be a read error. This sequence joins TRBV24-1 and TRBJ1-2, with D uncertain. Germline CDR1 KGHDR, CDR2 SFDVKD. The CDR3 is 17 residues long. Between the trimmed V and J ends, which lost 6 bases and 4 bases, there was a span of 23 bases. CDR3 DNA: TGTGCCACCAGTATGGTTAGTGGTACCAGAAAGACCTATGGCTACACCTTC. Protein: CATSMVSGTRKTYGYTF.